The 8 T cell receptor beta chains in this list originate from one sample, sequenced in a study of cytomegalovirus exposure and HLA in healthy donors. The study ran its PCR with 60 Vbeta and 13 Jbeta primers. Assay used: immunoSEQ multiplex PCR; TCRdb lists only in-frame clones, some missing. Among hundreds of thousands of clones listed, over 65% were seen once. Material: PBMCs. The source is a woman aged 55-70 years in good health and CMV-seropositive.

The genes are TRBV7-9 and TRBJ1-1, with a tentative D call TRBD1 (5 bases). CDR3 length: 15 amino acids. The V gene lost 1 base and the J gene lost 2 bases, with 11 bases spanning the gap. Germline-derived CDR1 and CDR2 are SEHNR and FQNEAQ (reference sequence). The CDR3 nucleotides read TGTGCCAGCAGCTTAGGGGGCGCTTCTAACACTGAAGCTTTCTTT. Translation gives CASSLGGASNTEAFF.

The rearrangement joins TRBV6-5 to TRBJ1-5; 9 bases are shared with TRBD1. Germline values: CDR1 MNHEY, CDR2 SVGAGI. CDR3 length: 15 amino acids. The J segment lost 3 bases and the V segment lost 6 bases, leaving 6 bases of the junction unmatched. The CDR3 DNA reads TGTGCCAGCAGGTTAACAGGGGGCCTCAATCAGCCCCAGCATTTT. Encoded protein: CASRLTGGLNQPQHF.

The V gene is TRBV12-5, the J gene TRBJ2-3; the D gene is possibly TRBD1 (7 bases). The germline gives CDR1 LGHNT, CDR2 FRNRAP. V was clipped by 4 bases and J by 5 bases, with 16 bases between them. The CDR3 covers 15 residues. For the CDR3, the DNA is TGTGCTAGTGGTTCCCTGGAGGGGGCGAGAGATACGCAGTATTTT. This translates into CASGSLEGARDTQYF. The full variable domain, with the rest looked up from reference TRBV12-5 and TRBJ2-3, is DARVTQTPRHKVTEMGQEVTMRCQPILGHNTVFWYRQTMMQGLELLAYFRNRAPLDDSGMPKDRFSAEMPDATLATLKIQPSEPRDSAVYFCASGSLEGARDTQYFGPGTRLTVL.

V and J are TRBV4-3 and TRBJ1-4; D remains ambiguous. V lost 0 bases and J lost 0, with 8 bases in between. Germline lookup yields CDR1 LGHNA and CDR2 YSLEER. The CDR3 has 16 residues. This CDR3 is CASSQETATTNEKLFF. The CDR3 DNA sequence: TGCGCCAGCAGCCAAGAAACAGCCACAACTAATGAAAAACTGTTTTTT.

CDR3 sequence reads: CASSEPANTGELFF. Here the CDR3 DNA reads TGTGCCAGCAGTGAACCCGCGAACACCGGGGAGCTGTTTTTT. The chain uses TRBV6-1 and TRBJ2-2; D is unresolved. The V end was cut by 2 bases, the J end by 0 bases, with 4 bases between. Per germline, CDR1 MNHNS and CDR2 SASEGT. The CDR3 contains 14 residues.

This rearrangement joins TRBV10-3 to TRBJ1-1; D is undetermined. The ends were cut back, 4 bases at V and 0 bases at J, with 9 bases in the middle. The germline V gene has CDR1 ENHRY and CDR2 SYGVKD. The length of the CDR3 is 14 residues. CDR3 in amino acids: CAISATHMNTEAFF. In nucleotides, the CDR3 is TGTGCCATCAGTGCGACACACATGAACACTGAAGCTTTCTTT.

V usage is TRBV7-8 and J usage is TRBJ2-7, with TRBD1 matching over 9 bases. After removal of 5 bases from V and 4 bases from J, the junction contained 9 bases not matched to a gene. Germline-derived CDR1 and CDR2 are SGHVS and FQNEAQ. The CDR3 sequence is 15 residues long. The CDR3 DNA reads TGTGCCAGCAGCCTCCGGGACAGGGCGATTTACGAGCAGTACTTC. Protein: CASSLRDRAIYEQYF.

This sequence joins TRBV28 and TRBJ2-1; D gene uncertain. Germline V CDR1 and CDR2: MDHEN, SYDVKM. This CDR3 is built from 11 residues. V lost 5 bases and J 4 bases, leaving 3 bases between the germline ends. Here the CDR3 DNA reads TGTGCCAGCAGTCCGTACAATGAGCAGTTCTTC. Translation: CASSPYNEQFF.